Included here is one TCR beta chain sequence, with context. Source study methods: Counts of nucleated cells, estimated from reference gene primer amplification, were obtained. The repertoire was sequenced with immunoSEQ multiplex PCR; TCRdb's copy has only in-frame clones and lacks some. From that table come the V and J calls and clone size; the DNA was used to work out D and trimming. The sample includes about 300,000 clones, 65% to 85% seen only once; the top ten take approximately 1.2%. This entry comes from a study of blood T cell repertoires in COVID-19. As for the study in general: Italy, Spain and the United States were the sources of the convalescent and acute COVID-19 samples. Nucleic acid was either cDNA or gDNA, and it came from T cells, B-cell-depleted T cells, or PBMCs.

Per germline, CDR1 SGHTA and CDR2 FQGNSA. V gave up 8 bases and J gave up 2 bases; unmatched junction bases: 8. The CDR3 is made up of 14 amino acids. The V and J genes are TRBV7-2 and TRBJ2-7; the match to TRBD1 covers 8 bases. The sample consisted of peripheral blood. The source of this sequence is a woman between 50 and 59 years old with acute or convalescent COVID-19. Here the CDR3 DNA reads TGTGCCAGCGGAGGGACAGGTATCACCTACGAGCAGTACTTC. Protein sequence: CASGGTGITYEQYF.